A single sample is the source of the 14 T cell receptor beta chains below, sequenced in a study of blood T cell repertoires in COVID-19. Sequencing used immunoSEQ multiplex PCR; TCRdb keeps in-frame clones, though not all of them. The sample carries approximately 93,000 clones, roughly 78% recorded once. Sequencing used peripheral blood. These receptor sequences come from an elderly woman with acute or convalescent COVID-19.

This clone has only one observation. The chain carries TRBV7-2 and TRBJ2-7, with TRBD2 as a possible D gene (6 bases). The CDR3 is made up of 14 amino acids. Germline-derived CDR1 and CDR2 are SGHTA and FQGNSA. The germline V and J ends were trimmed by 3 bases and 3 bases, with 12 bases remaining between them. CDR3 DNA: TGTGCCAGCAGCTTCGGCGGGGCTCGCTACGAGCAGTACTTC. The encoded protein is CASSFGGARYEQYF.

V gene TRBV2 combines with J gene TRBJ1-2; D is unclear. The germline gives CDR1 SNHLY, CDR2 FYNNEI. The CDR3 spans 12 residues. The V end lost 3 bases, the J end lost 8 bases, and 10 bases lay between the germline ends. CDR3 loop: CASSDRGPGYTF. Here the CDR3 DNA reads TGTGCCAGCAGTGACCGGGGTCCCGGCTACACCTTC.

The chain has TRBV6-2 or TRBV6-3 and TRBJ1-6, with unresolved D. Between the trimmed V and J ends, which lost 0 bases and 6 bases, there was a span of 15 bases. The CDR3 extends over 17 amino acids. Per the germline V gene, CDR1 is MNHEY and CDR2 is SVGEGT. CDR3 amino acids: CASSYSILAGSNSPLHF. The CDR3 DNA reads as TGTGCCAGCAGTTACTCGATTCTGGCAGGCAGTAATTCACCCCTCCACTTT.

This sequence joins TRBV2 and TRBJ1-4; TRBD1 might be the D (6 bases). The CDR3 has 15 amino acids. Trimming cost V 2 bases and J 3 bases, with 10 bases left between them. Germline V CDR1 and CDR2: SNHLY, FYNNEI. Here the CDR3 reads CASSETGRANEKLFF. The CDR3 DNA is TGTGCCAGCAGTGAAACAGGGAGGGCTAATGAAAAACTGTTTTTT.

The chain combines TRBV19 with TRBJ2-2; 7 nucleotides line up with TRBD1. Per germline, CDR1 LNHDA and CDR2 SQIVND (reference sequence). The length of the CDR3 is 15 residues. The V segment lost 6 bases and the J segment 4 bases; nucleotides outside the gene matches: 8. In DNA, the CDR3 is TGTGCCAGTAGAACAGGGACAGAGGGCACCGGGGAGCTGTTTTTT. It yields the protein CASRTGTEGTGELFF.

The table lists this clone with a count of one. The V call is TRBV27, the J call TRBJ1-4, with D perhaps matching TRBD1 (5 bases). V dropped 0 bases and J dropped 3 bases, with 8 bases sitting between them. This CDR3 spans 15 amino acids. CDR1 MNHEY and CDR2 SMNVEV come from the germline V gene (reference sequence). The CDR3 DNA is TGTGCCAGCAGTTTATCGTGGGGGGCTAATGAAAAACTGTTTTTT. It is translated as CASSLSWGANEKLFF.

Regarding this clone: At one end, the junction sequence differs from germline, possibly due to a read error. Different DNA sequences within this sample yield the same CDR3. The gene calls are TRBV11-3 and TRBJ2-1; no firm D call. The CDR3 covers 13 residues. Germline V gene data show CDR1 as SGHNT and CDR2 as YENEEA. CDR3 region: CASSLASYNEQFF. The CDR3 region has the DNA TGTGCCAGCAGTTTAGCTTCCTACAATGAGCAGTTCTTC. Using reference TRBV11-3 and TRBJ2-1 for the parts outside the CDR3, the full variable domain is EAGVVQSPRYKIIEKKQPVAFWCNPISGHNTLYWYLQNLGQGPELLIRYENEEAVDDSQLPKDRFSAERLKGVDSTLKIQPAELGDSAVYLCASSLASYNEQFFGPGTRLTVL.

This rearrangement joins TRBV30 to TRBJ1-2, with D maybe TRBD1 (6 bases). This CDR3 has 13 residues. CDR1 and CDR2 from the germline V gene are GTSNPN and SVGIG (reference sequence). The V and J ends lost 7 bases and 5 bases respectively, with 17 bases between them. CDR3 sequence (DNA): TGTGCCTCAGGGGCAGGAATGTATTATGGCTACACCTTC. This translates into CASGAGMYYGYTF.

This clone occurred a few times. V is TRBV7-9 and J is TRBJ2-1; maybe TRBD2 (5 bases). This CDR3 is built from 14 residues. V lost 5 bases and J 7 bases, leaving 15 bases between the germline ends. Germline CDR1 is SEHNR and CDR2 is FQNEAQ (reference sequence). The CDR3 nucleotides read TGTGCCAGCAGCCCCGGGGTGGGAGTGAATGAGCAGTTCTTC. Translating gives CASSPGVGVNEQFF.

The V gene is TRBV7-3, the J gene TRBJ2-7, with TRBD2 matching 9 bases. The V gene's germline CDR1 is SGHTA and CDR2 FQGTGA. V trimming: 5 bases; J trimming: 7 bases; junction bases outside the gene matches: 12. The CDR3 runs 15 residues. CDR3 residues: CASSRSGTSSWEQYF. The CDR3 DNA follows: TGTGCCAGCAGCCGCTCCGGGACTAGCTCGTGGGAGCAGTACTTC.

This sequence joins TRBV25-1 and TRBJ1-1, with D tentatively TRBD1 (6 bases). V was pared by 8 bases and J by 10 bases, with 17 bases between. The CDR3 runs 12 residues. Germline values: CDR1 MGHDK, CDR2 SYGVNS. This CDR3 reads CASLGGRTRAFF. The CDR3 DNA follows: TGTGCCAGCCTCGGGGGGCGAACGAGAGCTTTCTTT.

The CDR3 is CASSLRQGGKETQYF. The CDR3 DNA follows: TGTGCCAGCAGCCTTCGACAGGGAGGAAAAGAGACCCAGTACTTC. The chain employs TRBV28 and TRBJ2-5, with a weak D call TRBD1 (7 bases). The CDR3 is 15 amino acids. Trimming shortened V by 6 bases and J by 3 bases, and 17 bases separated the two germline ends. Germline V gene lookup returns CDR1 MDHEN and CDR2 SYDVKM.

This chain links TRBV2 with TRBJ1-1; D not resolved. CDR3 length: 13 amino acids. V lost 5 bases and J 5 bases, leaving 12 bases between the germline ends. Germline V lookup: CDR1 SNHLY, CDR2 FYNNEI. The CDR3: CASSREAGTEAFF. The CDR3 DNA is TGTGCCAGCAGTCGAGAGGCTGGGACTGAAGCTTTCTTT.

A few counts support this clone. This sequence joins TRBV7-9 and TRBJ1-1, with 8 bases lining up with TRBD1. The V gene end was trimmed by 6 bases and the J gene end by 5 bases; junction bases not matched to a gene: 14. The CDR3 is 16 amino acids. Germline V gene lookup returns CDR1 SEHNR and CDR2 FQNEAQ (reference sequence). DNA for the CDR3: TGTGCCAGCAGGGAGACAACAGGGGGTCGGTGGACTGAAGCTTTCTTT. It encodes CASRETTGGRWTEAFF. The full variable domain, with the rest looked up from reference TRBV7-9 and TRBJ1-1, is DTGVSQNPRHKITKRGQNVTFRCDPISEHNRLYWYRQTLGQGPEFLTYFQNEAQLEKSRLLSDRFSAERPKGSFSTLEIQRTEQGDSAMYLCASRETTGGRWTEAFFGQGTRLTVV.